This T cell receptor beta chain emerged from a study of cytomegalovirus exposure and HLA in healthy donors. For the study at large: Earlier, 117 million unique TCR beta sequences were recovered from around 190 million T cells by an analysis. Study results and limitations: In vitro testing confirmed a few CMV-associated chains as specific for CMV antigens. Most subjects' HLA-A and HLA-B alleles were reportedly predicted from TCR beta sequences. Earlier results showed most TCR beta V segments being productive about 87% or about 30% of the time.

As concerns this clone: Its specificity is unknown.

In the PCR, 60 Vbeta and 13 Jbeta primers were used. Profiling relied on immunoSEQ multiplex PCR, and the TCRdb table lists in-frame clones only, not all of them. This repertoire shows tens of thousands of clones, around 78% found once; its top ten account for less than 7.5%. The CDR3 runs to 15 residues. V dropped 6 bases and J dropped 3; count of bases not matched to a gene: 8. Germline CDR1 reads ENHRY; CDR2 reads SYGVKD. The receptor was isolated from a man aged 50 or older in good health and CMV-seronegative. This chain connects TRBV10-3 to TRBJ1-1, with TRBD1 matching 9 bases. The sequencing input was PBMCs. The CDR3, as DNA: TGTGCCATCAGAGCGGGACAGGGCGATCACACTGAAGCTTTCTTT. Its translation is CAIRAGQGDHTEAFF.